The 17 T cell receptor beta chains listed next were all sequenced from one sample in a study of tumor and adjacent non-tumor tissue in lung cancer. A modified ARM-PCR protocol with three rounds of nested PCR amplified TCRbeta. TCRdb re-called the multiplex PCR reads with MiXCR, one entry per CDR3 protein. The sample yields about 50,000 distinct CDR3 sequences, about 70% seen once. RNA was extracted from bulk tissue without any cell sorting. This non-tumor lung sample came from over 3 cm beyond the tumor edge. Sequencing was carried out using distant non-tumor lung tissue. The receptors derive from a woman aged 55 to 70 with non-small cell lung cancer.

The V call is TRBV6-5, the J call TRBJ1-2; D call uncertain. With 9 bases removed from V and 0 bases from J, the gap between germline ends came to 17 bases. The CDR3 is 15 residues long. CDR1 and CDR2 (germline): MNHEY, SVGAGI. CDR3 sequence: CARSAKREPNYGYTF. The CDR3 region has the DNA TGTGCCAGGAGCGCAAAGAGGGAGCCTAACTATGGCTACACCTTC.

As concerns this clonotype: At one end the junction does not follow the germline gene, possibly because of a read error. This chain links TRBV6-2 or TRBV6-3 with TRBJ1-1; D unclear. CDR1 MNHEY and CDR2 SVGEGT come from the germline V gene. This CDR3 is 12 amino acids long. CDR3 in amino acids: CAGSRDYTETFF. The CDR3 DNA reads TGTGCCGGCAGTCGAGACTACACTGAAACTTTCTTT.

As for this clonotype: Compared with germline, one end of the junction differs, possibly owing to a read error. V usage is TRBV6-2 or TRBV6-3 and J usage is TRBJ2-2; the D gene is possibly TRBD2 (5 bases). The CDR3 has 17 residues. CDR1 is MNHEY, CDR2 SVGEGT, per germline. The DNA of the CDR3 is TGTGCCAGCAGTTACACCCAACAGAGGGCCGATACCGGGGAGCTGTTTTTC. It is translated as CASSYTQQRADTGELFF.

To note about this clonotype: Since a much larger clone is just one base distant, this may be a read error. CDR3 region: CANSSGHEQYF. In DNA form, the CDR3 reads TGTGCCAACAGCTCCGGACACGAGCAGTACTTC. V is TRBV7-9 and J is TRBJ2-7; D is undetermined. CDR3 length: 11 residues. Germline V gene lookup returns CDR1 SEHNR and CDR2 FQNEAQ (reference sequence).

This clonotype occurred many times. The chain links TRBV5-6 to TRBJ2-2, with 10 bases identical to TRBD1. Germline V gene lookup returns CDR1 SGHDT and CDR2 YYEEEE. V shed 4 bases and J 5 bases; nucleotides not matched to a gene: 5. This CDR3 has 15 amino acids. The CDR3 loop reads CASSIDRGRTGELFF. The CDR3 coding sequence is TGTGCCAGCAGCATTGACAGGGGGCGTACCGGGGAGCTGTTTTTT.

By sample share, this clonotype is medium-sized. DNA of the CDR3: TGTGCCAGCATGGCCCTAGCGGGGGCGTTCTTC. Translated: CASMALAGAFF. The chain links TRBV6-1 to TRBJ2-1; 10 bases fit TRBD2. There are 11 residues in the CDR3. The V gene end was trimmed by 7 bases and the J gene end by 15 bases; junction bases not matched to a gene: 6. Per the germline V gene, CDR1 is MNHNS and CDR2 is SASEGT.

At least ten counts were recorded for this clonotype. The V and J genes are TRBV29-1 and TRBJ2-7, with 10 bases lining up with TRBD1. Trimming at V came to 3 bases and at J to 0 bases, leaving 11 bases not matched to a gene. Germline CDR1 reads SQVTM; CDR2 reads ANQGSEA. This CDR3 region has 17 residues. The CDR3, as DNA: TGCAGCGTTGACCCGCCGGGACAGGGGCCGATCTCCTACGAGCAGTACTTC. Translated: CSVDPPGQGPISYEQYF.

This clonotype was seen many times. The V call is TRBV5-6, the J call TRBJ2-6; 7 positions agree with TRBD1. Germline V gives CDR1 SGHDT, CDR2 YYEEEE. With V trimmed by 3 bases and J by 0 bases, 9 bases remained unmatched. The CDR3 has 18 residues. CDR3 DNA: TGTGCCAGCAGCTATGGACAGGAACTAAACTCTGGGGCCAACGTCCTGACTTTC. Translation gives CASSYGQELNSGANVLTF. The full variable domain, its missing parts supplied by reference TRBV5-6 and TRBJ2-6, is DAGVTQSPTHLIKTRGQQVTLRCSPKSGHDTVSWYQQALGQGPQFIFQYYEEEERQRGNFPDRFSGHQFPNYSSELNVNALLLGDSALYLCASSYGQELNSGANVLTFGAGSRLTVL.

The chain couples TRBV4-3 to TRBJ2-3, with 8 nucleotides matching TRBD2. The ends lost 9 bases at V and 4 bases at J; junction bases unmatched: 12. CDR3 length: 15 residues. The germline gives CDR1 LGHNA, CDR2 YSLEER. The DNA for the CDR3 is TGCGCCAGTAACCAAGGGACTAGGGGGGCAGATACGCAGTATTTT. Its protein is CASNQGTRGADTQYF.

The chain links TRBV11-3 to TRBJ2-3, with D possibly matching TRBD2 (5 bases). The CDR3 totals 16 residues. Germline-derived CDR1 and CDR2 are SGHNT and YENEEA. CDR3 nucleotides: TGTGGCAGTAGCCCCCGCCAGAAGGAGGGCACAGATACGCAGTATTTT. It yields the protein CGSSPRQKEGTDTQYF.

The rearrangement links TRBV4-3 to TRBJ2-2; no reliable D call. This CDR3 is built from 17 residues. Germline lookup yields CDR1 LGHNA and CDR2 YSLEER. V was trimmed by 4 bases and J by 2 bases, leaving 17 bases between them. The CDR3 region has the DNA TGCGCCAGCAGCCGAGACCCCGGCTGGTTTAACACCGGGGAGCTGTTTTTT. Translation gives CASSRDPGWFNTGELFF.

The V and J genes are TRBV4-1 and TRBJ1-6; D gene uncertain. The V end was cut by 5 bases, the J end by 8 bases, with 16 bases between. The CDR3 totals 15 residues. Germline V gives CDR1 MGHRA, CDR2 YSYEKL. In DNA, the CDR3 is TGCGCCAGCAGCATACTCTCGGCAGTCGATTCACCCCTCCACTTT. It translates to CASSILSAVDSPLHF.

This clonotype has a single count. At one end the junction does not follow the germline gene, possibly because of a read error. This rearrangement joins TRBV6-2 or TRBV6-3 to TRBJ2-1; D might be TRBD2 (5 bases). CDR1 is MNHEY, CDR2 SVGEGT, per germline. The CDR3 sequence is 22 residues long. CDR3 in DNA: TGTGCCAGCAGTTACTCGACCTCCGGCCTAGCAGCAGTTTCCCGCGGCTACAATGAGCGGTTCTTC. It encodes CASSYSTSGLAAVSRGYNERFF.

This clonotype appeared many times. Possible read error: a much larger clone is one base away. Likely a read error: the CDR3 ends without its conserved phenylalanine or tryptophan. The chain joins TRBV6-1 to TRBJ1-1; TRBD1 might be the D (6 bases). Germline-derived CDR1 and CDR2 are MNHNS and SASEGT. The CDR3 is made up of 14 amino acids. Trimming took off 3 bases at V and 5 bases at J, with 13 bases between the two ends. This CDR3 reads CASSEYRDETEAFL. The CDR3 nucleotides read TGTGCCAGCAGTGAGTACAGGGACGAGACTGAAGCTTTCCTT.

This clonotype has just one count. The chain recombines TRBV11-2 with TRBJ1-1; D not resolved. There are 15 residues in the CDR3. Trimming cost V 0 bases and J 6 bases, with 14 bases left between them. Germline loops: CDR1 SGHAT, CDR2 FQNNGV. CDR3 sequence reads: CASSLDPAPGPEAFF. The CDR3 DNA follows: TGTGCCAGCAGCTTAGATCCTGCGCCCGGGCCTGAAGCTTTCTTT. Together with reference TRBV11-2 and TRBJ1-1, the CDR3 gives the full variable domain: EAGVAQSPRYKIIEKRQSVAFWCNPISGHATLYWYQQILGQGPKLLIQFQNNGVVDDSQLPKDRFSAERLKGVDSTLKIQPAKLEDSAVYLCASSLDPAPGPEAFFGQGTRLTVV.

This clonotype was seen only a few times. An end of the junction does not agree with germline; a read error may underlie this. For the CDR3, the DNA is TGCAGCGTTGAGGGTCTGGACTCCCTATCATACAATGAGCAGCTCTTC. Protein product: CSVEGLDSLSYNEQLF. This sequence joins TRBV29-1 and TRBJ2-1; D is possibly TRBD2 (5 bases). The CDR3 totals 16 residues. The germline gives CDR1 SQVTM, CDR2 ANQGSEA.

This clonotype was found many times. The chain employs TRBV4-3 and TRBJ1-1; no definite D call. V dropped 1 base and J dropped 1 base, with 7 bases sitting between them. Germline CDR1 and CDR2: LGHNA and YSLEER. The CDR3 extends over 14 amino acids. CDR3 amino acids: CASSQGRRNTEAFF. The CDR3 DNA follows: TGCGCCAGCAGCCAAGGAAGGAGGAACACTGAAGCTTTCTTT.